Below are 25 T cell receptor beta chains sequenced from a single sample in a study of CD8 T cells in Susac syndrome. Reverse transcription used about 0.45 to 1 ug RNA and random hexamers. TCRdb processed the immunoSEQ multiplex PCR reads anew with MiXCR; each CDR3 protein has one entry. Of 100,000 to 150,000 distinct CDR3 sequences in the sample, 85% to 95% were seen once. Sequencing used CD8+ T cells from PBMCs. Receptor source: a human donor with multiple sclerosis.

The CDR3 region has the DNA TGTGCCAGCAGCCCGGGGAGGGGGGGCAATCAGCCCCAGCATTTT. Encoded protein: CASSPGRGGNQPQHF. The V gene is TRBV7-8, the J gene TRBJ1-5; D is possibly TRBD1 (6 bases). V shed 5 bases and J shed 2 bases, with 13 bases lying between them. The CDR3 extends over 15 amino acids. CDR1 and CDR2 (germline): SGHVS, FQNEAQ.

The CDR3 bases are TGTGCCAGCAGCGCTCTTGACAGGGGGGCCACTGAAGCTTTCTTT. Translation gives CASSALDRGATEAFF. The rearrangement uses TRBV9 and TRBJ1-1; 9 nucleotides line up with TRBD1. The CDR3 extends over 15 amino acids. With V trimmed by 3 bases and J by 4 bases, 7 bases remained unmatched. Germline V gives CDR1 SGDLS, CDR2 YYNGEE.

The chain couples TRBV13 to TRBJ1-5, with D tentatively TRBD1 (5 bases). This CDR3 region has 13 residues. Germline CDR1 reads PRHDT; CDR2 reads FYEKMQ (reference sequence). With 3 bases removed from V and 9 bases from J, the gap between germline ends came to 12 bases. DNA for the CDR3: TGTGCCAGCAGCTTTCGCGGGGCGGGGCCCCAGCATTTT. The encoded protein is CASSFRGAGPQHF.

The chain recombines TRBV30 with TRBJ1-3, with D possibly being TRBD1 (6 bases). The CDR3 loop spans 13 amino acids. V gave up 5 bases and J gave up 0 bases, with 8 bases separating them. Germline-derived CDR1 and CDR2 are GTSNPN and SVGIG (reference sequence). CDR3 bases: TGTGCCTGGCAGGACAGCTCTGGAAACACCATATATTTT. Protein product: CAWQDSSGNTIYF.

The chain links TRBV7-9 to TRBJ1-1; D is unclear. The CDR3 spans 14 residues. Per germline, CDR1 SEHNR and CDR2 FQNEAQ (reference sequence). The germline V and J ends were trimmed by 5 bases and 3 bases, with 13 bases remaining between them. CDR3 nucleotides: TGTGCCAGCAGCCCGAATGACGGGCACACTGAAGCTTTCTTT. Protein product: CASSPNDGHTEAFF.

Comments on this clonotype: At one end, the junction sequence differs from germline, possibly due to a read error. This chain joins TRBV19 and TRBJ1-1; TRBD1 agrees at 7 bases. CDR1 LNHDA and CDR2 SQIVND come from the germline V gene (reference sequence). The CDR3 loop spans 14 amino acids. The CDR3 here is CASSNPGPRGEVLF. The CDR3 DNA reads TGTGCCAGTAGTAACCCGGGGCCCAGGGGGGAAGTTCTCTTT.

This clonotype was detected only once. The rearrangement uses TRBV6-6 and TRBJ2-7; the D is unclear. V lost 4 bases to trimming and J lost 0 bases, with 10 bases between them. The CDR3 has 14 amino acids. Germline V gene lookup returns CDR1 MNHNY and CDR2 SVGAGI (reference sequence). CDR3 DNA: TGTGCCAGCAGTTCCCCAGGAGCCTCCTACGAGCAGTACGTC. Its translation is CASSSPGASYEQYV.

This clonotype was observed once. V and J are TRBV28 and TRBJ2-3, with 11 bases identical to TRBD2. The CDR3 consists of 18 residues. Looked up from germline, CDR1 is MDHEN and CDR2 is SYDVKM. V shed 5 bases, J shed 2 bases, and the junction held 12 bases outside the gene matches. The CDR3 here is CASSRPLTTSGVTDTQYF. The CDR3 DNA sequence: TGTGCCAGCAGTCGACCCTTAACGACTAGCGGGGTCACAGATACGCAGTATTTT.

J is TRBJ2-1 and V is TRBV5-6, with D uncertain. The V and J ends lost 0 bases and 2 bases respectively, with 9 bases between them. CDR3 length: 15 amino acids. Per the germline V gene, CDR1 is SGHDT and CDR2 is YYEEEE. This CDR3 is CASSLADLAYNEQFF. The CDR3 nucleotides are TGTGCCAGCAGCTTGGCGGACCTCGCCTACAATGAGCAGTTCTTC.

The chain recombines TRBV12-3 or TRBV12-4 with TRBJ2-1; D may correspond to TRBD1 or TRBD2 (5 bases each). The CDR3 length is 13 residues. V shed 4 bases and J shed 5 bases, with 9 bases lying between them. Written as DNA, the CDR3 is TGTGCCAGCAGTTCCCCGGGGCACAATGAGCAGTTCTTC. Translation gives CASSSPGHNEQFF.

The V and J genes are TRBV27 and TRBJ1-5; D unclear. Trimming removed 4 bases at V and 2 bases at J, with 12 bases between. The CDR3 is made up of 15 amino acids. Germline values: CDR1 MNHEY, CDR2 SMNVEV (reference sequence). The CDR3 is CASSSLPTGNQPQHF. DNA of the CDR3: TGTGCCAGCAGTTCACTACCTACAGGCAATCAGCCCCAGCATTTT.

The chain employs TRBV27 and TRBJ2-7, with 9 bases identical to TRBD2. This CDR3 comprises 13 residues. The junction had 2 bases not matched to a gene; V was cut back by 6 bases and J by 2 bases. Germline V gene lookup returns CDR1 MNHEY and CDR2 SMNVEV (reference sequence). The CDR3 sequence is CASSVAGAYEQYF. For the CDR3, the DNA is TGTGCCAGCAGCGTAGCGGGGGCCTACGAGCAGTACTTC.

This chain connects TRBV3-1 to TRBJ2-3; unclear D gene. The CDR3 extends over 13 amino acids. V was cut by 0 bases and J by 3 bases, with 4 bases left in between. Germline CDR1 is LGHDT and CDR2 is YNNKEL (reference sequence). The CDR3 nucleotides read TGTGCCAGCAGCCAAGATCTAACAGATACGCAGTATTTT. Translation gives CASSQDLTDTQYF.

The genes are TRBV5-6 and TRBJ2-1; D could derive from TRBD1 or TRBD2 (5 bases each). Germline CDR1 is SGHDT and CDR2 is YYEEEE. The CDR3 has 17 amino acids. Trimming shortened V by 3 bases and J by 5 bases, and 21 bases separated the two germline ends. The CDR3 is CASSSRGRLKRDNEQFF. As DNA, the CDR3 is TGTGCCAGCAGCTCCCGGGGACGCCTAAAAAGGGACAATGAGCAGTTCTTC. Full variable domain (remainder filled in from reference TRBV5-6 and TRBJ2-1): DAGVTQSPTHLIKTRGQQVTLRCSPKSGHDTVSWYQQALGQGPQFIFQYYEEEERQRGNFPDRFSGHQFPNYSSELNVNALLLGDSALYLCASSSRGRLKRDNEQFFGPGTRLTVL.

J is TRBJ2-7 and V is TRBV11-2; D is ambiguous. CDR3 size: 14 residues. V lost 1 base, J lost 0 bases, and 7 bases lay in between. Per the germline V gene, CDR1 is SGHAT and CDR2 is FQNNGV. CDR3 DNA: TGTGCCAGCAGCTTAGCCCCGGGCTCCTACGAGCAGTACGTC. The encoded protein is CASSLAPGSYEQYV.

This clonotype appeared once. DNA of the CDR3: TGTGCCAGCAGCTCAACTAGCGGGCCCCGCTCCTACGAGCAGTACTTC. This translates into CASSSTSGPRSYEQYF. The chain carries TRBV13 and TRBJ2-7; 9 bases fit TRBD2. With V trimmed by 4 bases and J by 0 bases, 7 bases remained unmatched. The CDR3 length is 16 residues. Per germline, CDR1 PRHDT and CDR2 FYEKMQ (reference sequence).

CDR3 in amino acids: CASSYYGSSTDTQYF. DNA of the CDR3: TGTGCCAGCAGTTACTATGGATCTAGCACAGATACGCAGTATTTT. V gene TRBV6-5 combines with J gene TRBJ2-3; D is ambiguous. This CDR3 comprises 15 residues. V gave up 1 base and J gave up 0 bases, with 8 bases separating them. Germline loops: CDR1 MNHEY, CDR2 SVGAGI.

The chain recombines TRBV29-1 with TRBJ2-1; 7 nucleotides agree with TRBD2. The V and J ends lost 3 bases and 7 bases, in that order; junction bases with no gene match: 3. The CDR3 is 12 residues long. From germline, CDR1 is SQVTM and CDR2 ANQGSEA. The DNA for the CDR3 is TGCAGCGTTGACGCGGGGGTGAATGAGCAGTTCTTC. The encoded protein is CSVDAGVNEQFF.

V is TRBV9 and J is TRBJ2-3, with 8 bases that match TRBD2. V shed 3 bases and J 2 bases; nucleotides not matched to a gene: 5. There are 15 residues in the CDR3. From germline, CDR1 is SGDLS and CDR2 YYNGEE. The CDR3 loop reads CASSARGAPTDTQYF. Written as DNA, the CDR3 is TGTGCCAGCAGCGCGCGGGGGGCCCCCACAGATACGCAGTATTTT.

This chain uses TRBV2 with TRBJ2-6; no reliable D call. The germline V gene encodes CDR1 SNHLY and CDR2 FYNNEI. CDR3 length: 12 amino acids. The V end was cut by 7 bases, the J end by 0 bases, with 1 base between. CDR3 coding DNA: TGTGCCAGCACCTCTGGGGCCAACGTCCTGACTTTC. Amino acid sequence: CASTSGANVLTF.

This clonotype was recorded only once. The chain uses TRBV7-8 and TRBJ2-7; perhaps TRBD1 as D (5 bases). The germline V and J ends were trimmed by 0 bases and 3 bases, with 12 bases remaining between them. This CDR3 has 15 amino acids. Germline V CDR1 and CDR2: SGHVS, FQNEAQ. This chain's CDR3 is CASSLASDSSYEQYV. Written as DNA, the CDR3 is TGTGCCAGCAGCTTAGCGTCTGACAGCAGCTACGAGCAGTACGTC.

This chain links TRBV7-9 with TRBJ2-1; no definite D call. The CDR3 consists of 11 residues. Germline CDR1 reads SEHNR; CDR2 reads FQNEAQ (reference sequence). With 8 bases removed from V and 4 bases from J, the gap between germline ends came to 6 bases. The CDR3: CASDTYNEQFF. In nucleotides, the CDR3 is TGTGCCAGCGACACGTACAATGAGCAGTTCTTC.

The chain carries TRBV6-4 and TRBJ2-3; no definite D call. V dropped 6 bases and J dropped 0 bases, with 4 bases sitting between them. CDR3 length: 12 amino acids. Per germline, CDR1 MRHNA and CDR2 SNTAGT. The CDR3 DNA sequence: TGTGCCAGCAGCGACAGCACAGATACGCAGTATTTT. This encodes CASSDSTDTQYF.

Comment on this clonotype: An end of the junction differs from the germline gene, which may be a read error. The CDR3 bases are TGTGCTAGCAGCTCCGGACAGTTCGATACGCAGTATTTT. It encodes CASSSGQFDTQYF. The chain employs TRBV7-7 and TRBJ2-3; tentatively, D is TRBD1 (6 bases). From germline, CDR1 is SSHAT and CDR2 FNYEAQ (reference sequence). This CDR3 is built from 13 residues.

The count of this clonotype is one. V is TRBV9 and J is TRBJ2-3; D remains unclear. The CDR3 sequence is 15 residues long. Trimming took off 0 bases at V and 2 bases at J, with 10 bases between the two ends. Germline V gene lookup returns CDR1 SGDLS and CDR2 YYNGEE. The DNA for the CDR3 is TGTGCCAGCAGCGTAGAGGGCCTAATCACAGATACGCAGTATTTT. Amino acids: CASSVEGLITDTQYF.